This TCR beta chain was observed in a study of blood T cell repertoires in COVID-19. As for the study in general: Italy, Spain and the United States were the sources of the convalescent and acute COVID-19 samples.

This clone was counted a few times. Trimming removed 0 bases from V and 7 bases from J, with 13 bases in between. The CDR3 sequence is 14 residues long. Per germline, CDR1 SGHRS and CDR2 YFSETQ. In the original processing: Using reference gene primer amplification, nucleated cell counts were estimated. Some clones are missing from TCRdb's copy, which holds only in-frame ones; the method was immunoSEQ multiplex PCR. The V and J calls and clone size come from that table; D and trimming were worked out from the DNA. The sample includes about 140,000 clones, more than 70% of them seen just once. Sequencing was done on a sample of peripheral blood. The chain carries TRBV5-1 and TRBJ1-1, with D uncertain. The TCR sequence derives from a woman between 55 and 75 years old with acute or convalescent COVID-19. The DNA of the CDR3 is TGCGCCAGCAGCTTGGGTCAGATAAATGGTGAAGCTTTCTTT. It specifies CASSLGQINGEAFF.